The source of this T cell receptor beta chain is a study of T cell repertoires in aging, cancer and after chemotherapy. About the study: Repeat sampling of healthy donors over several months to years showed clear clonal overlap. Study conclusions and caveats: Immunological memory after chemotherapy cannot be judged from the repertoire data. Healthy donors lost TCR diversity with age mainly through richness, cancer patients through richness and evenness.

TRB rearrangements spanning V, D and J were amplified using mixed TRB-A/B primers. TCRdb reprocessed the multiplex PCR reads via MiXCR and lists one record per CDR3 protein. The sample includes about 6,400 distinct CDR3 sequences, just under 30% seen only once; the top ten take approximately 7%. The CDR3 loop spans 13 amino acids. The ends were cut back, 3 bases at V and 3 bases at J, with 8 bases in the middle. Amplification of TCR beta used genomic DNA extracted from peripheral blood. As regards this clonotype: The antigen remains unidentified.

This receptor was taken from a human donor in good health. V is TRBV12-3 or TRBV12-4 and J is TRBJ1-2; D might be TRBD1 (5 bases). Sequencing was carried out using blood. The CDR3 bases are TGTGCCAGCAGTTTTAACAGGCACTATGGCTACACCTTC. This codes for CASSFNRHYGYTF.